The clone carrying this T cell receptor (beta chain) showed up just once. Its antigen remains unidentified. The data originate from a study of T cell responses to AZD1222 COVID-19 vaccine. Study observations and caveats: No repertoire was sampled before or during the peak T cell response, only after it. With dominance at 160-218 and 743-854, vaccine-associated CD4 TCRs spanned spike. Just a handful of people given AZD1222 tested seropositive at baseline.

The CDR3 has 14 amino acids. Germline V gene sequence: CDR1 LGHDT, CDR2 YNNKEL (reference sequence). V was clipped by 1 base and J by 6 bases, with 12 bases between them. Pooled samples include second doses given at about 4 or 12 weeks. The data were produced by immunoSEQ multiplex PCR, yet TCRdb's version contains in-frame clones alone and is incomplete. The sample has roughly 92,000 clones; roughly nine tenths are singletons. This TCR came from an adult who received the AZD1222 COVID-19 vaccine. This chain links TRBV3-1 (or the pseudogene TRBV3-2) with TRBJ1-2; TRBD1 might be the D (5 bases). This material consisted of peripheral blood, taken 28 days after the second AZD1222 dose. For the CDR3, the DNA is TGTGCCAGCAGCCAAGGCGGGGCCCGTAATGGCTACACCTTC. Translating gives CASSQGGARNGYTF.